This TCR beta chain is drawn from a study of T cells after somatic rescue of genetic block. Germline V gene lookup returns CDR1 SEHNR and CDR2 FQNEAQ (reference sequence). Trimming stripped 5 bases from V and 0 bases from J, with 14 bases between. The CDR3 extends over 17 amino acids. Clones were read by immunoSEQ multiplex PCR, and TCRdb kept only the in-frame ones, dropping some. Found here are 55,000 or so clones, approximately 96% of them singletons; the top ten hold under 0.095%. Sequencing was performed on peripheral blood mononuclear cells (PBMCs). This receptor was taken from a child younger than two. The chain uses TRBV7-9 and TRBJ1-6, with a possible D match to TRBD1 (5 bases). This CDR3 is CASSPRDSSSYNSPLHF. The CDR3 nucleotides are TGTGCCAGCAGCCCTCGGGACTCAAGCTCCTATAATTCACCCCTCCACTTT.